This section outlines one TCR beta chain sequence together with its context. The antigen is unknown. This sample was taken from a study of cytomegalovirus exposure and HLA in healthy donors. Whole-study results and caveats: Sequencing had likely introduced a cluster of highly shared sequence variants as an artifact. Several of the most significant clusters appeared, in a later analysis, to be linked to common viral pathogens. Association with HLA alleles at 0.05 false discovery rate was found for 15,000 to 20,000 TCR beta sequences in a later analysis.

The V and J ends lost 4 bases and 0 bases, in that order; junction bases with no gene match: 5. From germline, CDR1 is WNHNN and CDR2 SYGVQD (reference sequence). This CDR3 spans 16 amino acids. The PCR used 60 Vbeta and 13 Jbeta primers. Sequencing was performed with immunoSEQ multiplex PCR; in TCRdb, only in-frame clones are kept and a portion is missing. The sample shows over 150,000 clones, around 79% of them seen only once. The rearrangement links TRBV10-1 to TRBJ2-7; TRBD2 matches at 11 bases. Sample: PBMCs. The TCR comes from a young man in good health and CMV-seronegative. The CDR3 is CASSGRLAGSSYEQYF. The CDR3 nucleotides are TGCGCCAGCAGTGGTCGACTAGCGGGGAGCTCCTACGAGCAGTACTTC.